Sequencing of this T cell receptor beta chain was carried out in a study of cytomegalovirus exposure and HLA in healthy donors. Trimming took off 1 base at V and 7 bases at J, with 7 bases between the two ends. Germline V gene data show CDR1 as SGHVS and CDR2 as FQNEAQ. This CDR3 contains 13 residues. Study results and limitations: TCR beta V- and J-gene trimming was later associated with a missense DCLRE1C variant. Sequencing artifact likely explains a cluster of highly shared sequence variants. Across donors, presence/absence analyses took sequencing depth to be roughly uniform.

About this clone itself: What it binds is not known.

The PCR had 60 Vbeta and 13 Jbeta primers. The method was immunoSEQ multiplex PCR; TCRdb's version includes in-frame clones alone and lacks a portion of them. This table holds approximately 110,000 clones, about 80% found once. This TCR was recovered from a man aged 25 to 40 in good health and CMV-seronegative. The chain employs TRBV7-8 and TRBJ2-2; D uncertain. The source material was PBMCs. Here the CDR3 reads CASSLGLGGELFF. The CDR3 nucleotides are TGTGCCAGCAGCTTAGGCCTCGGCGGGGAGCTGTTTTTT.